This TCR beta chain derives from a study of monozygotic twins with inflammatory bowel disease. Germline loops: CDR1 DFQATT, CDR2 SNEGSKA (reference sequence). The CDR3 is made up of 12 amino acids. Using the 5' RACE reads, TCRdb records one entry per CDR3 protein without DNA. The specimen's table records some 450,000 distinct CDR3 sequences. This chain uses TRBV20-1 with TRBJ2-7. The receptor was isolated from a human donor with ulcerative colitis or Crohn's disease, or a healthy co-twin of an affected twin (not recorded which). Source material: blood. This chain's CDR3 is CSAPSETYEQYF.